The 32 T cell receptor beta chains below come from one sample, sequenced in a study of neurological immune-mediated disorders. TCRdb processed the 5' RACE reads anew with MiXCR; each CDR3 protein has one entry. Seen here are about 28,000 distinct CDR3 sequences, 5% to 7.5% observed once, and the top ten hold roughly 8.5%. The sample consisted of PBMCs. These receptors all stem from a woman aged 45-65 years in good health.

This clonotype showed up many times. The chain employs TRBV7-8 and TRBJ1-1; tentatively, D is TRBD1 (6 bases). The CDR3 is made up of 13 amino acids. Looked up from germline, CDR1 is SGHVS and CDR2 is FQNEAQ. V lost 2 bases and J 6 bases, leaving 10 bases between the germline ends. Here the CDR3 reads CASSLRTDPEAFF. The CDR3 DNA reads TGTGCCAGCAGCTTACGGACAGACCCTGAAGCTTTCTTT.

This clonotype was detected many times. V is TRBV10-3 and J is TRBJ2-6; D unresolved. The CDR3 is made up of 15 amino acids. Germline assignment: CDR1 ENHRY and CDR2 SYGVKD. Trimming shortened V by 6 bases and J by 0 bases, and 9 bases separated the two germline ends. The CDR3 protein is CAIREPLSGANVLTF. CDR3 nucleotides: TGTGCCATCAGGGAACCACTCTCTGGGGCCAACGTCCTGACTTTC.

The V call is TRBV21-1, the J call TRBJ1-5; TRBD1, the table's D call, was not compared with the DNA. TRBV21-1 is a recognized pseudogene. The CDR3 has 16 amino acids. The CDR3 DNA is TGTGCCAGCACGCACCAAGAAGGACAGGGGACTCAGCCCCAGCATTTT. Residues: CASTHQEGQGTQPQHF.

This clonotype occurred many times. The chain uses TRBV5-6 and TRBJ1-5; 7 positions match TRBD1. Germline V gene sequence: CDR1 SGHDT, CDR2 YYEEEE. This CDR3 contains 15 residues. Trimming took 3 bases from V and 4 from J; bases not matched to a gene: 7. The CDR3 reads CASSSGTELNQPQHF. CDR3 DNA: TGTGCCAGCAGCTCCGGGACAGAGCTTAATCAGCCCCAGCATTTT. Complete variable domain (other parts from reference TRBV5-6 and TRBJ1-5): DAGVTQSPTHLIKTRGQQVTLRCSPKSGHDTVSWYQQALGQGPQFIFQYYEEEERQRGNFPDRFSGHQFPNYSSELNVNALLLGDSALYLCASSSGTELNQPQHFGDGTRLSIL.

This clonotype was seen at least ten times. V usage is TRBV19 and J usage is TRBJ1-1, with 11 bases identical to TRBD1. The CDR3 spans 15 residues. The junction had 9 bases not matched to a gene; V was cut back by 5 bases and J by 7 bases. In germline, CDR1 is LNHDA, CDR2 SQIVND (reference sequence). The CDR3 DNA reads TGTGCCAGTAGTGAGGACAGGGGGCGTTTTGGTGAAGCTTTCTTT. It translates to CASSEDRGRFGEAFF.

This clonotype has at least ten counts. The chain combines TRBV7-8 with TRBJ2-7; D remains ambiguous. The CDR3 consists of 13 residues. Trimming removed 2 bases from V and 7 bases from J, with 12 bases in between. Looked up from germline, CDR1 is SGHVS and CDR2 is FQNEAQ. CDR3 sequence (DNA): TGTGCCAGCAGCTTACCGGGCCTAAAGGAGCAGTACTTC. It encodes CASSLPGLKEQYF.

This clonotype is medium-sized within its sample. The rearrangement links TRBV10-3 to TRBJ2-3; no firm D call. V was trimmed by 3 bases and J by 4 bases, leaving 2 bases between them. The CDR3 runs 11 residues. Germline V lookup: CDR1 ENHRY, CDR2 SYGVKD. CDR3 coding DNA: TGTGCCATCAGTGACCCAGATACGCAGTATTTT. Translation gives CAISDPDTQYF.

This clonotype was detected ten times or more. The chain combines TRBV5-1 with TRBJ1-1; D call uncertain. This CDR3 is 12 amino acids long. Trimming removed 3 bases at V and 10 bases at J, with 13 bases between. Germline V gene data show CDR1 as SGHRS and CDR2 as YFSETQ. CDR3 sequence reads: CASSSDGVGAFF. CDR3 coding DNA: TGCGCCAGCAGCTCGGACGGGGTTGGAGCTTTCTTT.

This clonotype was picked up many times. The J gene is TRBJ2-7, the V gene TRBV20-1; D might be TRBD1 or TRBD2, each matching 5 bases. Germline V gives CDR1 DFQATT, CDR2 SNEGSKA (reference sequence). V gave up 5 bases and J gave up 3 bases, with 14 bases separating them. This CDR3 comprises 13 residues. The CDR3 protein is CSASLGAGYEQYF. DNA of the CDR3: TGCAGTGCTTCCCTTGGGGCGGGCTACGAGCAGTACTTC.

Many counts were recorded for this clonotype. This chain connects TRBV7-2 to TRBJ1-1; D gene uncertain. The CDR3 covers 13 residues. V lost 2 bases to trimming and J lost 6 bases, with 10 bases between them. Germline V CDR1 and CDR2: SGHTA, FQGNSA. Here the CDR3 reads CASSLFSGSEAFF. As DNA, the CDR3 is TGTGCCAGCAGCTTATTTTCGGGGTCTGAAGCTTTCTTT.

This clonotype has a count of ten or more. Written as DNA, the CDR3 is TGTGCCAGCAGTTTTGGACAGGGAATGAACACTGAAGCTTTCTTT. Residues: CASSFGQGMNTEAFF. This rearrangement joins TRBV28 to TRBJ1-1; 8 bases are a match to TRBD1. CDR3 length: 15 residues. CDR1 is MDHEN, CDR2 SYDVKM, per germline. With V trimmed by 3 bases and J by 0 bases, 3 bases remained unmatched. Full variable domain (missing parts from reference TRBV28 and TRBJ1-1): DVKVTQSSRYLVKRTGEKVFLECVQDMDHENMFWYRQDPGLGLRLIYFSYDVKMKEKGDIPEGYSVSREKKERFSLILESASTNQTSMYLCASSFGQGMNTEAFFGQGTRLTVV.

This clonotype was observed at least ten times. The chain carries TRBV29-1 and TRBJ2-2; 14 nucleotides agree with TRBD2. J was trimmed by 7 bases and V by 7 bases; bases with no gene match: 2. This CDR3 has 13 residues. Germline V lookup: CDR1 SQVTM, CDR2 ANQGSEA. The CDR3 sequence is CSGGTSGGGELFF. DNA of the CDR3: TGCAGCGGAGGGACTAGCGGGGGCGGGGAGCTGTTTTTT.

This clonotype was counted ten times or more. The rearrangement links TRBV20-1 to TRBJ1-1; TRBD1 matches at 9 bases. The CDR3 length is 17 residues. V gave up 3 bases and J gave up 1 base; unmatched junction bases: 12. Germline V gene data show CDR1 as DFQATT and CDR2 as SNEGSKA (reference sequence). The CDR3 nucleotides read TGCAGTGCTAGGCGGGACAGGGCCTTTGGGTCGAACACTGAAGCTTTCTTT. Its protein is CSARRDRAFGSNTEAFF.

This clonotype was counted many times. The rearrangement links TRBV3-1 to TRBJ2-1; the match to TRBD2 covers 14 bases. V lost 2 bases to trimming and J lost 0 bases; unmatched junction nucleotides: 21. Germline-derived CDR1 and CDR2 are LGHDT and YNNKEL (reference sequence). The CDR3 contains 24 residues. CDR3 in amino acids: CASSQKNGLAGGKGALGSYNEQFF. DNA of the CDR3: TGTGCCAGCAGCCAAAAGAATGGACTAGCGGGGGGCAAGGGGGCTTTAGGCTCCTACAATGAGCAGTTCTTC.

Ten or more counts support this clonotype. The chain recombines TRBV28 with TRBJ1-4; 7 bases align to TRBD1. This CDR3 contains 14 residues. The J segment lost 5 bases and the V segment lost 4 bases, leaving 4 bases of the junction unmatched. CDR1 and CDR2 from the germline V gene are MDHEN and SYDVKM. CDR3 loop: CASSSGQLNEKLFF. In DNA, the CDR3 is TGTGCCAGCAGTTCGGGACAGCTCAATGAAAAACTGTTTTTT. The whole variable domain, filled in from reference TRBV28 and TRBJ1-4, reads DVKVTQSSRYLVKRTGEKVFLECVQDMDHENMFWYRQDPGLGLRLIYFSYDVKMKEKGDIPEGYSVSREKKERFSLILESASTNQTSMYLCASSSGQLNEKLFFGSGTQLSVL.

This clonotype was seen many times. The chain uses TRBV20-1 and TRBJ2-7, with a tentative D call TRBD1 (6 bases). V lost 0 bases, J lost 3 bases, and 12 bases lay in between. The CDR3 is 14 residues long. The germline V gene has CDR1 DFQATT and CDR2 SNEGSKA (reference sequence). CDR3 residues: CSARDTGRGYEQYF. The CDR3 nucleotides read TGCAGTGCTAGAGATACCGGCAGGGGCTACGAGCAGTACTTC.

This clonotype showed up many times. The J gene is TRBJ2-3, the V gene TRBV12-3 or TRBV12-4; maybe TRBD2 (6 bases). The V and J ends lost 6 bases and 6 bases respectively, with 13 bases between them. The CDR3 contains 13 residues. The CDR3 sequence is CASSPGTGDTQYF. DNA for the CDR3: TGTGCCAGCAGCCCCGGGACTGGGGATACGCAGTATTTT.

By sample share, this clonotype is medium-sized. The chain couples TRBV7-2 to TRBJ2-7; 14 bases are shared with TRBD2. V was clipped by 4 bases and J by 4 bases; unmatched bases: 9. The CDR3 is made up of 17 amino acids. The germline V gene encodes CDR1 SGHTA and CDR2 FQGNSA. The CDR3 here is CASSSGTSGGPRYEQYF. In nucleotides, the CDR3 is TGTGCCAGCAGCTCCGGGACTAGCGGGGGTCCCAGGTACGAGCAGTACTTC.

This clonotype is judged medium-sized (0.01 to 0.1%). The chain joins TRBV7-2 to TRBJ2-4; 7 positions match TRBD1. The germline gives CDR1 SGHTA, CDR2 FQGNSA. V lost 5 bases to trimming and J lost 8 bases; unmatched junction nucleotides: 12. The CDR3 extends over 15 amino acids. CDR3 coding DNA: TGTGCCAGCAGCCCGCGACAGGGTGAATATGACATTCAGTACTTC. This codes for CASSPRQGEYDIQYF. The variable domain in full, with the rest retrieved from reference TRBV7-2 and TRBJ2-4, is GAGVSQSPSNKVTEKGKDVELRCDPISGHTALYWYRQSLGQGLEFLIYFQGNSAPDKSGLPSDRFSAERTGGSVSTLTIQRTQQEDSAVYLCASSPRQGEYDIQYFGAGTRLSVL.

This clonotype was seen at least ten times. The genes are TRBV4-1 and TRBJ2-3, with D possibly matching TRBD2 (6 bases). V was clipped by 1 base and J by 4 bases, with 15 bases between them. This CDR3 is 16 amino acids long. The germline CDR1 and CDR2 sequences are MGHRA and YSYEKL. This CDR3 reads CASSQVRAGGADTQYF. The CDR3 nucleotides read TGCGCCAGCAGCCAAGTCCGGGCCGGCGGGGCAGATACGCAGTATTTT.

Ten or more counts support this clonotype. The rearrangement uses TRBV5-1 and TRBJ2-7; D gene ambiguous. CDR3 length: 14 residues. The germline gives CDR1 SGHRS, CDR2 YFSETQ. V was trimmed by 1 base and J by 0 bases, leaving 8 bases between them. CDR3 bases: TGCGCCAGCAGCTTGTTGTCGCACTCCTACGAGCAGTACTTC. This encodes CASSLLSHSYEQYF.

This clonotype has at least ten counts. The chain carries TRBV20-1 and TRBJ1-4; a possible D gene is TRBD1 (5 bases). CDR1 is DFQATT and CDR2 is SNEGSKA in the germline V gene (reference sequence). The V end lost 3 bases, the J end lost 8 bases, and 10 bases lay between the germline ends. The CDR3 has 12 residues. In DNA, the CDR3 is TGCAGTGCTAGCGGGGCAGGGGAAAAACTGTTTTTT. This gives the protein CSASGAGEKLFF.

This clonotype came up many times. The rearrangement links TRBV29-1 to TRBJ2-5, with a possible D match to TRBD1 (5 bases). Trimming pared 6 bases from V and 4 bases from J, leaving 15 bases between. CDR1 is SQVTM and CDR2 is ANQGSEA in the germline V gene. The CDR3 runs to 13 residues. CDR3 sequence (DNA): TGCAGCGTCCGAAGGTCAGGGCTAGAGACCCAGTACTTC. Its protein product is CSVRRSGLETQYF.

By its share, this clonotype is medium-sized. The CDR3 is CASSLLGGGFQETQYF. CDR3 DNA: TGTGCCAGCAGTTTGCTCGGGGGGGGGTTTCAAGAGACCCAGTACTTC. V and J are TRBV7-2 and TRBJ2-5; 8 bases line up with TRBD2. This CDR3 contains 16 residues. V was clipped by 6 bases and J by 2 bases; unmatched bases: 11. CDR1 is SGHTA, CDR2 FQGNSA, per germline.

This clonotype was recorded at least ten times. V and J are TRBV20-1 and TRBJ2-3, with 14 bases identical to TRBD2. Germline CDR1 and CDR2: DFQATT and SNEGSKA (reference sequence). Germline trimming cut 5 bases from V and 3 bases from J; bases unmatched to any gene: 10. This CDR3 has 17 residues. The CDR3 is CSADPGLAGARTDTQYF. CDR3 nucleotides: TGCAGTGCTGATCCGGGACTAGCGGGAGCAAGGACAGATACGCAGTATTTT.

This clonotype was counted ten times or more. The rearrangement uses TRBV5-1 and TRBJ2-2; tentative D call: TRBD2 (6 bases). The V gene's germline CDR1 is SGHRS and CDR2 YFSETQ. The CDR3 extends over 14 amino acids. Trimming took off 2 bases at V and 6 bases at J, with 11 bases between the two ends. CDR3 bases: TGCGCCAGCAGCTTCGGAGGGGCGTCCGGGGAGCTGTTTTTT. This translates into CASSFGGASGELFF.

This clonotype was observed at least ten times. One end of the junction varies from germline; a read error may be responsible. The chain joins TRBV11-2 to TRBJ2-1, with TRBD2 matching 14 bases. CDR1 is SGHAT and CDR2 is FQNNGV in the germline V gene. The CDR3 is made up of 15 amino acids. This CDR3 reads CASSLEPATSGRGAF. The CDR3 nucleotides are TGTGCCAGCAGCTTAGAGCCCGCGACTAGCGGGAGGGGGGCCTTC.

The table lists this clonotype with many counts. This chain uses TRBV12-3 or TRBV12-4 with TRBJ1-5, with D unclear. The CDR3 length is 12 residues. V was pared by 3 bases and J by 4 bases, with 4 bases between. CDR3 DNA sequence: TGTGCCAGCAGTTTTTTAAATCAGCCCCAGCATTTT. It codes for CASSFLNQPQHF.

This clonotype was seen many times. The chain employs TRBV7-9 and TRBJ2-3; D not certain. V was pared by 5 bases and J by 2 bases, with 5 bases between. CDR1 and CDR2 (germline): SEHNR, FQNEAQ (reference sequence). This CDR3 contains 12 residues. For the CDR3, the DNA is TGTGCCAGCAGCCAGCACACAGATACGCAGTATTTT. It yields the protein CASSQHTDTQYF.

In this sample, this clonotype turned up many times. The rearrangement joins TRBV30 to TRBJ2-4; D unclear. Germline V CDR1 and CDR2: GTSNPN, SVGIG (reference sequence). Trimming took 0 bases from V and 2 from J, leaving 14 bases between them. CDR3 length equals 16 residues. CDR3 loop: CAWSVAGSVTKNIQYF. CDR3 DNA sequence: TGTGCCTGGAGTGTAGCCGGATCGGTCACCAAAAACATTCAGTACTTC.

By share of the sample, this clonotype is medium-sized. The genes are TRBV15 and TRBJ2-1, with unresolved D. The CDR3 totals 15 residues. V lost 0 bases, J lost 5 bases, and 11 bases lay in between. Germline CDR1 is LNHNV and CDR2 is YYDKDF (reference sequence). The CDR3 reads CATSRDLVVDNEQFF. Here the CDR3 DNA reads TGTGCCACCAGCAGAGATCTAGTCGTTGACAATGAGCAGTTCTTC.

This clonotype occurred many times. The chain couples TRBV20-1 to TRBJ1-4, with 10 bases aligning to TRBD1. The CDR3 loop spans 13 amino acids. The germline V gene encodes CDR1 DFQATT and CDR2 SNEGSKA (reference sequence). The V gene end was trimmed by 2 bases and the J gene end by 8 bases; junction bases not matched to a gene: 2. CDR3 in DNA: TGCAGTGCTAGAAGACAGGGGGCGGAAAAACTGTTTTTT. Protein: CSARRQGAEKLFF.